This T cell receptor beta chain was recovered during a study of shared clonotypes between healthy human individuals. Study information: Aged 18 to 49, the donors were two women and a few men. General study findings and limits: The represented genetic and exposure-history diversity was limited by the small number of donors.

Here immunoSEQ multiplex PCR was the method, and the copy in TCRdb shows in-frame clones only, minus some. The repertoire holds some 2,500,000 clones, with roughly 93% as singletons. About this clone itself: Antigen unknown.

V was clipped by 5 bases and J by 7 bases, with 15 bases between them. There are 14 residues in the CDR3. Germline-derived CDR1 and CDR2 are LNHDA and SQIVND (reference sequence). Sequenced sample: naive CD4+ T cells from PBMCs. Noted subset: CD45RA+ positively selected. The TCR was taken from a young man in good health. Some clones in this sample may be carry-over from other donors' samples. V and J are TRBV19 and TRBJ2-4; D remains ambiguous. CDR3 coding DNA: TGTGCCAGTAGTCAACTCTGGGGTGGGAACATTCAGTACTTC. As protein: CASSQLWGGNIQYF. The full variable domain, completed using reference TRBV19 and TRBJ2-4, is DGGITQSPKYLFRKEGQNVTLSCEQNLNHDAMYWYRQDPGQGLRLIYYSQIVNDFQKGDIAEGYSVSREKKESFPLTVTSAQKNPTAFYLCASSQLWGGNIQYFGAGTRLSVL.